This T cell receptor (beta chain) was documented in a study of PD-L1 blockade in urothelial cancer. Study in general: Blood analysis took place 3 weeks (second dose) and 6 weeks after treatment start. A median around 140,000 T cells were found in blood samples.

Notes on this clone: Its antigen is currently unknown.

Some clones are missing from TCRdb's copy, which holds only in-frame ones; the method was immunoSEQ multiplex PCR. The sample contains approximately 100,000 clones, about 90% of which appear only once. Findings and limits, study-wide: In blood at 3 weeks, tumor-associated clones expanded more among patients with durable benefit.

Trimming removed 4 bases at V and 6 bases at J, with 7 bases between. CDR1 is SGHTA and CDR2 is FQGNSA in the germline V gene. This CDR3 has 11 amino acids. Sequenced material: PBMCs, taken around atezolizumab (anti-PD-L1) treatment. This sequence was found in an elderly woman with urothelial cancer. The genes are TRBV7-2 and TRBJ2-7; D gene ambiguous. The CDR3 loop reads CASSSSFEQYF. For the CDR3, the DNA is TGTGCCAGCAGCTCCTCTTTCGAGCAGTACTTC.